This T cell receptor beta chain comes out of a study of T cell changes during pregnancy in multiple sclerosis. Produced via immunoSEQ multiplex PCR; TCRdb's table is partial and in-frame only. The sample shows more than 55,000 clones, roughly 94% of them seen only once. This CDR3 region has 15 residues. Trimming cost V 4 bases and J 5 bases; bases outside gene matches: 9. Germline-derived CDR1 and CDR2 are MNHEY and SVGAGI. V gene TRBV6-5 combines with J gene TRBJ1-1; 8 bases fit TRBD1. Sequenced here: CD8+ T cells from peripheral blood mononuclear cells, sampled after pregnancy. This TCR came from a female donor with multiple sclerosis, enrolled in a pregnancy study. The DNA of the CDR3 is TGTGCCAGCAGTTCACAACGGACAGGGAGTACTGAAGCTTTCTTT. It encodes CASSSQRTGSTEAFF.